The 12 T cell receptor beta chains given below trace back to one sample, sequenced in a study of blood T cell repertoires in COVID-19. Profiling relied on immunoSEQ multiplex PCR, and the TCRdb table lists in-frame clones only, not all of them. The table records 70,000 or so clones, over 80% of them present only once. The material sequenced was peripheral blood. The receptors come from an elderly man with active or convalescent COVID-19.

The chain links TRBV9 to TRBJ2-1, with D perhaps TRBD1 (6 bases). The CDR3 contains 16 residues. CDR1 SGDLS and CDR2 YYNGEE come from the germline V gene. Trimming removed 0 bases at V and 2 bases at J, with 12 bases between. The CDR3 is CASSVDPGATYNEQFF. The DNA of the CDR3 is TGTGCCAGCAGCGTAGATCCAGGGGCCACCTACAATGAGCAGTTCTTC. The full variable domain, rest sourced from reference TRBV9 and TRBJ2-1, is DSGVTQTPKHLITATGQRVTLRCSPRSGDLSVYWYQQSLDQGLQFLIQYYNGEERAKGNILERFSAQQFPDLHSELNLSSLELGDSALYFCASSVDPGATYNEQFFGPGTRLTVL.

The chain carries TRBV10-3 and TRBJ2-1; perhaps TRBD2 as D (6 bases). From germline, CDR1 is ENHRY and CDR2 SYGVKD. Trimming pared 3 bases from V and 6 bases from J, leaving 18 bases between. This CDR3 has 16 amino acids. CDR3 region: CAISDRNSGGGNEQFF. The CDR3 coding sequence is TGTGCCATCAGTGACAGAAACTCCGGGGGAGGCAATGAGCAGTTCTTC.

The genes are TRBV30 and TRBJ2-2; the match to TRBD2 covers 12 bases. The CDR3 is 14 amino acids. CDR1 is GTSNPN and CDR2 is SVGIG in the germline V gene (reference sequence). With V trimmed by 3 bases and J by 6 bases, 2 bases remained unmatched. DNA for the CDR3: TGTGCCTGGAGAACTAGCGGGAGGTCCGGGGAGCTGTTTTTT. It encodes CAWRTSGRSGELFF.

This clone showed up just a few times. The chain links TRBV2 to TRBJ2-3, with a tentative D call TRBD2 (5 bases). Between the trimmed V and J ends, which lost 8 bases and 4 bases, there was a span of 10 bases. The length of the CDR3 is 12 residues. CDR1 and CDR2 (germline): SNHLY, FYNNEI. CDR3: CASRGWADTQYF. The CDR3 DNA is TGTGCCAGCCGGGGTTGGGCAGATACGCAGTATTTT.

The CDR3 loop reads CASSFIRAWSLAYEQYF. Written as DNA, the CDR3 is TGTGCCAGCAGTTTCATCAGGGCTTGGTCCCTAGCCTACGAGCAGTACTTC. This sequence joins TRBV5-8 and TRBJ2-7; weak D call: TRBD1 (5 bases). Deletions cut 5 bases from V and 2 bases from J, with 23 bases between. Germline CDR1 SGHTS, CDR2 YDEGEE. The CDR3 covers 17 residues.

This chain links TRBV7-2 with TRBJ2-5; TRBD2 is a possible D gene (6 bases). CDR1 is SGHTA, CDR2 FQGNSA, per germline. The CDR3 has 14 amino acids. V lost 1 base and J lost 0, with 6 bases in between. For the CDR3, the DNA is TGTGCCAGCAGCTTAGGCGGGAACCAAGAGACCCAGTACTTC. Encoded protein: CASSLGGNQETQYF.

CDR3 region: CASSLGDTTYEQYF. The CDR3 DNA follows: TGTGCCAGCAGCTTGGGGGACACTACCTACGAGCAGTACTTC. The J gene is TRBJ2-7, the V gene TRBV5-6; tentative D call: TRBD1 (6 bases). The V end lost 0 bases, the J end lost 2 bases, and 9 bases lay between the germline ends. The germline V gene encodes CDR1 SGHDT and CDR2 YYEEEE. This CDR3 contains 14 residues.

This chain connects TRBV6-5 to TRBJ1-2; 10 bases line up with TRBD1. This CDR3 region has 15 residues. CDR1 is MNHEY and CDR2 is SVGAGI in the germline V gene. Trimming took 3 bases from V and 4 from J; bases not matched to a gene: 5. The CDR3 nucleotides read TGTGCCAGCAGTTATGGGACAGGGGCCCCCTATGGCTACACCTTC. Residues: CASSYGTGAPYGYTF.

This clone was seen a single time. The DNA for the CDR3 is TGTGCCAGCGGTCCGGACAGGGCTAGCAATCAGCCCCAGCATTTT. It is translated as CASGPDRASNQPQHF. This rearrangement joins TRBV2 to TRBJ1-5; 8 positions agree with TRBD1. V dropped 8 bases and J dropped 0; count of bases not matched to a gene: 6. CDR1 is SNHLY, CDR2 FYNNEI, per germline. The CDR3 spans 15 residues.

The J gene is TRBJ2-5, the V gene TRBV6-1; TRBD2 matches at 12 bases. The germline CDR1 and CDR2 sequences are MNHNS and SASEGT. J lost 5 bases, V lost 0 bases, and 10 bases had no gene match. This CDR3 has 18 residues. The CDR3 nucleotides are TGTGCCAGCAGTGAAGCGCTCCGGGCTAGCGGGAGGGTTGAGACCCAGTACTTC. Residues: CASSEALRASGRVETQYF.

This rearrangement joins TRBV20-1 to TRBJ2-1, with 7 bases matching TRBD1. CDR3 length: 15 residues. V dropped 3 bases and J dropped 3; count of bases not matched to a gene: 8. Germline V lookup: CDR1 DFQATT, CDR2 SNEGSKA (reference sequence). The CDR3 coding sequence is TGCAGTGCTAGTAAACAGGGGATTATCTACAATGAGCAGTTCTTC. Translation: CSASKQGIIYNEQFF.

The V call is TRBV19, the J call TRBJ2-5; D possibly corresponds to TRBD2 (5 bases). The CDR3 spans 14 residues. The germline V gene encodes CDR1 LNHDA and CDR2 SQIVND (reference sequence). Trimming pared 3 bases from V and 5 bases from J, leaving 13 bases between. CDR3 in DNA: TGTGCCAGTAGTATCTCGGGGATGAGGGAGACCCAGTACTTC. This encodes CASSISGMRETQYF.